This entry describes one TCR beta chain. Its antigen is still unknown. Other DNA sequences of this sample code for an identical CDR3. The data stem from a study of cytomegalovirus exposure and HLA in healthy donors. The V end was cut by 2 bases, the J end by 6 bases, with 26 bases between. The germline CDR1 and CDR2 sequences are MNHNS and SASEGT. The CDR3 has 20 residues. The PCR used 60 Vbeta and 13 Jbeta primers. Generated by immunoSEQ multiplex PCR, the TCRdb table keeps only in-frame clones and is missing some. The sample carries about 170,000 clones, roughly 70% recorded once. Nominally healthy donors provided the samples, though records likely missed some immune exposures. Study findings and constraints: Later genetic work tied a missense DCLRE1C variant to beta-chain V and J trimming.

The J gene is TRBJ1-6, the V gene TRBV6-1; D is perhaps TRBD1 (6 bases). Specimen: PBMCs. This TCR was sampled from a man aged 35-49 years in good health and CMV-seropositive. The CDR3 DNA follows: TGTGCCAGCAGTGAAACTTGGGTGGGGGCAAGGTTGGATGGTAATTCACCCCTCCACTTT. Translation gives CASSETWVGARLDGNSPLHF.